A few counts support the clone carrying this T cell receptor (beta chain). Its target is unknown. Assay used: immunoSEQ multiplex PCR; TCRdb lists only in-frame clones, some missing. The table shows around 21,000 clones, with around three quarters occurring only once. This entry belongs to a study of immune evolution from preneoplasia to lung adenocarcinoma. Overall study context: HLA loss of heterozygosity: under 7.5% AIS, 15% MIA, about 31% ADC, none AAH. Broader study findings: Normal lung had highest clonality; later lesions appeared denser, more diverse. Top clone frequencies peaked in normal lung, apparently declining through invasive adenocarcinoma.

Two lung cancer pathologists independently confirmed each histologic diagnosis. The source material was FFPE invasive lung adenocarcinoma tissue. The origin of this receptor is a person between 55 and 69 years old with lung adenocarcinoma.

CDR3 sequence (DNA): TGTGCCACTCAAGAGGCGACATTAGCCAAAAACATTCAGTACTTC. This gives the protein CATQEATLAKNIQYF. V and J are TRBV19 and TRBJ2-4; D is unclear. The CDR3 spans 15 residues. V lost 10 bases and J lost 0, with 16 bases in between. CDR1 and CDR2 from the germline V gene are LNHDA and SQIVND (reference sequence).